This TCR beta chain originates from a study of cytomegalovirus exposure and HLA in healthy donors (dated by TCRdb to about 2017). A note on the overall study: According to an earlier analysis of 550 to 750 of the donors, roughly 180 million T cells yielded 117 million unique TCR beta sequences and 276 Gb of sequence data. In a later analysis, previously published TCR beta repertoires from 670 or so donors were re-analyzed and high-resolution HLA genotyping was added so that TCR occurrence patterns could be studied. Along with the roughly 700-subject first cohort, a separate validation cohort of over 90 different subjects was used. The study was designed to test whether signatures of past pathogen exposure could be identified by cataloging public T cell receptors. Typing coverage differed by locus: A, B, C, DRB1 and DQB1 were typed in about 620-640 donors, DQA1 in around 500, DPA1 in some 610, and DPB1 in roughly 450. Among under 450 genotyped donors of the cohort, an average of around 240,000 unique TCR beta nucleotide sequences were sequenced per donor, around a sixth of them non-productive. The T cell repertoires of around 670 subjects were profiled by immunosequencing and related to cytomegalovirus serostatus. Rather than drawing on any new phenotypic data, the later analysis identified candidate immune exposures from TCR beta sequences and the way those sequences occurred across donors. A later genetic analysis used genome-wide SNP genotypes for about 55% of the 666 donors, treating that subset as a discovery cohort. Of the 300 to 450 genotyped donors, more than 75% were placed in the genetic ancestry cluster associated with self-reported Caucasian donors. In an earlier analysis of 550 to 700 of the donors, high-throughput TCR beta sequencing was used to judge whether each TCR beta V gene segment behaved as functional or pseudogenic. Approximately 310 gigabases of sequencing data and 70 million to 100 million unique TCR sequences were included in an early release covering 550 to 650 HLA-typed donors. All discovery cohort repertoires had been generated on a single sequencing platform. Both class I and class II loci were covered by HLA typing, at four-digit resolution. Donor age, sex, ethnicity and CMV serostatus were compiled together with the repertoire data. Roughly five DR-DQ haplotypes were handled as single units for association and clustering, since linkage in the cohort was strong. High-throughput TCR immunosequencing, statistical association of individual TCRs with disease status, and machine learning were combined to predict cytomegalovirus infection status.

Overall results and qualifications from the work: A total of fewer than 200 TCR beta chains were listed by the study as associated with cytomegalovirus. Sequencing depth was assumed to be roughly uniform across donors in the presence/absence analyses, though that assumption may not hold. In a later analysis, about 17,000 TCR beta sequences were associated with specific HLA alleles at a false discovery rate of 0.05. Only TCR beta chains were sequenced in this cohort, and the absence of alpha or paired-chain data limited detectable features. Because counts were too low, roughly 17 rarely observed V segments, including chromosome 9 orphons, were left out of the earlier analysis of a few hundred of the donors. Linkage disequilibrium might explain the correlated functional status among segregating V segments, but an unknown experimental factor could not be excluded. According to a later genetic analysis, donors in an Asian-associated ancestry cluster had fewer N-insertions in productive TCRs than the approximately 650-donor mean. In a later analysis, TCR association rates were found to vary across HLA loci, with the most associated TCRs seen for DRB1 alleles and the fewest for HLA-C alleles. Most CMV-associated TCR beta chains appeared to be HLA-restricted in a later analysis, and the HLA associations seemed to be driven largely by CMV exposure. A cluster of highly shared sequence variants was judged likely to represent a technical artifact of the sequencing pipeline. Across donors, most TCR sequences were observed very rarely, whereas some public TCRs were present in many individuals. Cytomegalovirus status was reported to be diagnosed by the classifier with high specificity and sensitivity in both the original and validation cohorts. In an earlier analysis of some 500 of the donors, most TCR beta V segments appeared in productive rearrangements about 87% or about 30% of the time, broadly matching IMGT annotations. In a later analysis, several top co-occurrence clusters were reported to appear linked to parvovirus B19, influenza, CMV and Epstein-Barr virus. A further reported finding was that TCR beta sequences accurately predicted the HLA-A and HLA-B alleles for most subjects in the first cohort. Strong co-occurrence of HLA alleles, especially DR and DQ, made assigning TCR associations to individual alleles difficult. A few of the identified cytomegalovirus-associated TCR beta chains were confirmed in vitro to be specific for cytomegalovirus antigens. In a later analysis, HLA-associated TCR beta chains were found to be more clonally expanded and to have lower generation probabilities than equally common non-associated chains. Because some donors lacked HLA typing at each locus, the association tests relied only on the typed subset. CMV serostatus was the only immune exposure information available for the cohort. An association between a missense DCLRE1C variant and V-gene and J-gene trimming of TCR beta chains was found in a later genetic analysis and replicated in an independent cohort. According to the authors, the approach could potentially be generalized to other disease states and immunological phenotypes.

The method behind the library was the immunoSEQ multiplex PCR assay. For the multiplex PCR, a mixture combining 60 forward primers for TCR Vbeta segments and 13 reverse primers for TCR Jbeta segments was used. The CDR3 region of rearranged TCR beta genes was amplified from genomic DNA by a multiplex PCR assay. The amplified TCR beta libraries were sequenced on the Illumina HiSeq System as 87-base-pair reads. In the authors' own workflow: Across the roughly 670 repertoires, a later analysis counted roughly 84 million unique TCR beta chains, 9.5 million to 13 million of which were shared by at least two donors. To remove PCR and sequencing errors, raw reads were error-corrected and collapsed into unique sequences using a nearest-neighbor algorithm that merged closely related sequences. To assign V, D and J gene segments, CDR3 sequences were aligned to IMGT reference sequences. Each retained sequence needed at least a six-nucleotide match to both a V gene segment and a J gene segment. A rearrangement counted as productive if the CDR3 had no stop codons and remained in frame with V and J, and every other rearrangement counted as non-productive. Following IMGT convention, CDR3 was defined as the stretch from the second conserved V-encoded cysteine up to the conserved J-encoded phenylalanine. The earlier analysis of 450 to 750 of the donors excluded any sequence lacking an unambiguous match to a single V gene segment. In an earlier analysis of 587 of the donors, V segments were called functional above 56.7% productive rearrangements and were called segregating when the between-donor standard deviation exceeded 5%. A statistical classification framework was built to diagnose cytomegalovirus status from the catalog of TCR beta chain sequences. In a later analysis, TCR nucleotide sequences were compared against IMGT/GENE-DB human TR gene sequences so that V and J genes could be assigned. A later analysis assigned CDR3 sequences and most-parsimonious VDJ recombination scenarios with the TCRdist pipeline. In a later analysis, each TCR beta chain was defined by its CDR3 amino acid sequence together with its V-gene family, and reads lacking a unique V-gene family were excluded. As a way to deal with suspected cross-contamination and a sequencing artifact, a later analysis dropped roughly 620 nucleotide sequences that were highly shared and had low generation probability. In a later analysis, a clonal expansion index was calculated for each public chain from normalized within-repertoire ranks of inferred template counts. A later analysis computed generation probabilities with a VDJ recombination model fitted to out-of-frame rearrangements, and checked the results against IGoR. In a later analysis, TCR-TCR, TCR-HLA and TCR-CMV co-occurrence was scored with hypergeometric tests, and a repertoire-size bias correction was applied to TCR pairs. To estimate false discovery rates, a later analysis permuted the HLA or CMV assignments 20 times. A later analysis grouped co-occurring TCRs with DBSCAN, adding TCRdist sequence similarity when clustering within HLA-allele-positive subsets. Repertoires with fewer than 30,000 or more than 120,000 public chains, plus five repertoires with anomalous nucleotide sharing, were excluded from co-occurrence clustering. TCRdb retrieved this table from immuneACCESS and kept in-frame rearrangements only. Not all clones are present; in checked studies, unresolved V genes account for under half, and no reason is known for the remainder. V, J and clone size are taken as reported in that table, and D and trimming were inferred from the DNA itself. Within this sample are 130,000 or so clones, with approximately 85% of them counted one time only. The ten most abundant clones make up under 7.5% of the sample.

This clone was seen a single time. What antigen it recognizes has not been identified. Base qualities are missing; no much larger clone stands one base away. In total, about 650 healthy bone marrow donors made up the cohort. All cohort members were sampled while nominally healthy, although unrecorded immune exposures were likely present. The donor was CMV seropositive and belonged to the group of about 290 seropositive cohort members. Every donor gave a peripheral blood sample, and the peripheral blood mononuclear cells from that sample were used for TCR beta sequencing. The Qiagen DNeasy Blood Extraction Kit was used to extract genomic DNA from the blood cell samples. The receptor was isolated from a woman in her 30s in good health and CMV-seropositive. Specimen: PBMCs.

The DNA sequence is given as TGCGCCAGCAGTGAGAAGGCTAGCGGGAGAGGTGAGCAGTTCTTC. The encoded protein is CASSEKASGRGEQFF. The chain links TRBV10-1 with TRBJ2-1, with 10 bases in between that match TRBD2. Reading from cysteine to phenylalanine, the CDR3 counts 15 amino acids. Only CDR3 DNA remains: 45 bases, in frame from the first base. CDR1 WNHNN and CDR2 SYGVQD are derived from the germline V gene (reference sequence). V has 2 bases trimmed and J has 9 bases trimmed; junction bases matching no gene number 7.